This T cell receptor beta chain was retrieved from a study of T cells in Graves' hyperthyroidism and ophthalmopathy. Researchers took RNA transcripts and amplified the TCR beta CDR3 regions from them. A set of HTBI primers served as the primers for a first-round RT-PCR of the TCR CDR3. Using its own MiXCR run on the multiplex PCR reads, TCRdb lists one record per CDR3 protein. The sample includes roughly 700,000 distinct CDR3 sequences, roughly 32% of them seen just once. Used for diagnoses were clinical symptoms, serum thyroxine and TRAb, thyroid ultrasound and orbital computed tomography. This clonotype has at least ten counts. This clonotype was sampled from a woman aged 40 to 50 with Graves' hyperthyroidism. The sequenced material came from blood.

The CDR3 DNA reads TGCAGTGCTAGCCTAACAGGGCACCGACAAGAGACCCAGTACTTC. Translation gives CSASLTGHRQETQYF. This rearrangement joins TRBV20-1 to TRBJ2-5, with D possibly being TRBD1 (6 bases). Trimming pared 3 bases from V and 2 bases from J, leaving 16 bases between. The length of the CDR3 is 15 residues. CDR1 DFQATT and CDR2 SNEGSKA come from the germline V gene (reference sequence).